The sequence of this T cell receptor beta chain was determined in a study of blood T cell repertoires in COVID-19. As for the study in general: Acute-phase and convalescent COVID-19 samples originated in the United States, Italy and Spain. PBMCs, B-cell-depleted T cells, or T cells were the source of the cDNA or gDNA that made up the material.

In the authors' workflow: Nucleated cell counts were estimated from reference gene primer amplification. Using immunoSEQ multiplex PCR, the repertoire was profiled, and TCRdb retains in-frame clones only, with some absent. V and J calls and clone size are as listed in that table; D and trimming were resolved from the DNA. The data show about 60,000 clones, approximately 77% seen once. Germline CDR1 LNHDA, CDR2 SQIVND (reference sequence). The CDR3 runs to 16 residues. The germline V and J ends were trimmed by 5 bases and 8 bases, with 22 bases remaining between them. The rearrangement uses TRBV19 and TRBJ2-1, with D possibly being TRBD2 (5 bases). This clonotype was sampled from a human donor in a cohort sampled during active COVID-19. The sample consisted of peripheral blood. The CDR3 DNA reads TGTGCCAGTAGTGCTCTTCCGGGATCAGTCGTCCATGAGCAGTTCTTC. This codes for CASSALPGSVVHEQFF.